The sequence of this TCR beta chain was determined in a study of Tregs in tolerant kidney transplant recipients. Overall study context: The nonmyeloablative bone marrow transplants came from related graft donors, with transient mixed chimerism.

Whole-study results and caveats: Few patients were studied, so findings need validation in larger groups.

Notes on this clone: Its antigen is currently unknown.

The protocol was immunoSEQ multiplex PCR, while the TCRdb copy is restricted to in-frame clones and leaves out a portion. Its table records 31,000 or so clones. The sample in question was CD8+ T cells from blood, obtained before the transplant. The clonotype was recovered from a human donor who received a combined kidney and bone marrow transplant.

CDR3 residues: CASSLDSLDEQYF. The part of the CDR3 DNA that was read is TGCGCCAGCAGCTTGGATTCCCTCGACGAG. The rearrangement uses TRBV5-1 and TRBJ2-7; D is undetermined. The missing CDR3 end, 3 residues past where the read stops, is filled in from the germline J gene. Germline V gene lookup returns CDR1 SGHRS and CDR2 YFSETQ. V was pared by 0 bases and J by 5 bases, with 9 bases between. This CDR3 has 13 amino acids.